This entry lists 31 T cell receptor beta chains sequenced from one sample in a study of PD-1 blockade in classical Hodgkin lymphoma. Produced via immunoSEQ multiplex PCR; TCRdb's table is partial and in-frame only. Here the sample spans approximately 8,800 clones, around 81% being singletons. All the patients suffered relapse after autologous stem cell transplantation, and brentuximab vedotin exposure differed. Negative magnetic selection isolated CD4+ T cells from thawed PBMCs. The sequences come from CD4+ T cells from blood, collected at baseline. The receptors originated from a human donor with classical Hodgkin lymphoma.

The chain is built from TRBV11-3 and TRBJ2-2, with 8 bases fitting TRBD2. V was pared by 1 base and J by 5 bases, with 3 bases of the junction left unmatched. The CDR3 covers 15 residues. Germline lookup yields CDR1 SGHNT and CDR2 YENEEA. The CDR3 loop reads CASSLAGGLTGELFF. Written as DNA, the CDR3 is TGTGCCAGCAGCTTAGCGGGAGGGTTGACCGGGGAGCTGTTTTTT.

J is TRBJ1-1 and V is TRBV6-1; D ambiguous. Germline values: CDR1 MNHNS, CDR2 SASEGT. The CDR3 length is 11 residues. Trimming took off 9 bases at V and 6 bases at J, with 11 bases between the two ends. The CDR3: CASGRGAEAFF. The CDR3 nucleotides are TGTGCCAGTGGCCGCGGGGCTGAAGCTTTCTTT.

The CDR3: CASSLERTTGELFF. CDR3 DNA sequence: TGTGCCAGCAGCTTAGAGAGGACCACCGGGGAGCTGTTTTTT. The chain joins TRBV11-2 to TRBJ2-2; D gene ambiguous. Germline V gene data show CDR1 as SGHAT and CDR2 as FQNNGV. Trimming shortened V by 0 bases and J by 4 bases, and 6 bases separated the two germline ends. This CDR3 contains 14 residues. The full variable domain, completed using reference TRBV11-2 and TRBJ2-2, is EAGVAQSPRYKIIEKRQSVAFWCNPISGHATLYWYQQILGQGPKLLIQFQNNGVVDDSQLPKDRFSAERLKGVDSTLKIQPAKLEDSAVYLCASSLERTTGELFFGEGSRLTVL.

The DNA for the CDR3 is TGTGCCAGCAGCCGTTTCCCCGGGGTTTGGGAAGCATACGAGCAGTACTTC. As protein: CASSRFPGVWEAYEQYF. V and J are TRBV13 and TRBJ2-7, with a possible D match to TRBD2 (5 bases). Per the germline V gene, CDR1 is PRHDT and CDR2 is FYEKMQ (reference sequence). V gave up 5 bases and J gave up 4 bases, with 24 bases separating them. This CDR3 has 17 amino acids.

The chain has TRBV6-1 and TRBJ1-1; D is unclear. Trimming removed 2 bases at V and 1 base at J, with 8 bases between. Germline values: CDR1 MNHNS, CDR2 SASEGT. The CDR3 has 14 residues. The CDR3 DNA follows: TGTGCCAGCAGTGAACAACAGTCGAACACTGAAGCTTTCTTT. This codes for CASSEQQSNTEAFF.

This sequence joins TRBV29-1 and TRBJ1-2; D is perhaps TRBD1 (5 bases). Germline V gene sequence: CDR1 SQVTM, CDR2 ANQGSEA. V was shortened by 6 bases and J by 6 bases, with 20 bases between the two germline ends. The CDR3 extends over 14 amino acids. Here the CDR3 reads CSVAEWDRADGYTF. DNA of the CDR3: TGCAGCGTCGCAGAATGGGACCGCGCCGATGGCTACACCTTC.

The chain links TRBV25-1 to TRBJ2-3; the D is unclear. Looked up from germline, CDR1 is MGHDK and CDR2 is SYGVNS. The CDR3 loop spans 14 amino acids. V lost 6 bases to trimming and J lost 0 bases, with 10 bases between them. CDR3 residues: CASRRETSTDTQYF. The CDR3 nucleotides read TGTGCCAGCAGGCGAGAAACTAGCACAGATACGCAGTATTTT.

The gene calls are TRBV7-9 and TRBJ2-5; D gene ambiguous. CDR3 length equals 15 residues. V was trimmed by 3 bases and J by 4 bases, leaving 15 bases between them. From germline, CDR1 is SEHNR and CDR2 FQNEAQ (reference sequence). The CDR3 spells CASSFMWTQAETQYF. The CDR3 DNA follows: TGTGCCAGCAGCTTTATGTGGACGCAGGCAGAGACCCAGTACTTC. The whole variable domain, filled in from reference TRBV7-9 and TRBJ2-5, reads DTGVSQNPRHKITKRGQNVTFRCDPISEHNRLYWYRQTLGQGPEFLTYFQNEAQLEKSRLLSDRFSAERPKGSFSTLEIQRTEQGDSAMYLCASSFMWTQAETQYFGPGTRLLVL.

CDR3 region: CASSEEFGAVKRDNEQFF. CDR3 bases: TGCGCCAGCAGTGAAGAATTTGGGGCGGTTAAGAGGGACAATGAGCAGTTCTTC. The V call is TRBV10-1, the J call TRBJ2-1; D may correspond to TRBD1 or TRBD2 (5 bases each). The V and J ends lost 3 bases and 5 bases respectively, with 23 bases between them. CDR3 length: 18 residues. Per the germline V gene, CDR1 is WNHNN and CDR2 is SYGVQD (reference sequence).

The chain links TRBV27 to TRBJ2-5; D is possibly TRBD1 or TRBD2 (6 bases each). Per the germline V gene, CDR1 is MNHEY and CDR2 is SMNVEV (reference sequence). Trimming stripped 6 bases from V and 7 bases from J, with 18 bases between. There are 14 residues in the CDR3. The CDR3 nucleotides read TGTGCCAGCAGCCGGGGGCCTCCCGTATGGACCCAGTACTTC. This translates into CASSRGPPVWTQYF.

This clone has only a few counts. This chain's CDR3 is CAWSVSFGDQPQHF. The CDR3 DNA sequence: TGTGCCTGGAGTGTAAGTTTCGGGGATCAGCCCCAGCATTTT. The chain couples TRBV30 to TRBJ1-5; D gene ambiguous. The CDR3 length is 14 residues. V shed 0 bases and J shed 5 bases, with 11 bases lying between them. Germline CDR1 GTSNPN, CDR2 SVGIG (reference sequence).

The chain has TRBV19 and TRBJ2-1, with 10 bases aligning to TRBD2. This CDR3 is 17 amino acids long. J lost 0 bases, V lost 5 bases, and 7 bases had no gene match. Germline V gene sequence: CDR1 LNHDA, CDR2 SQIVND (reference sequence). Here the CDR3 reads CASSPIAGGSSYNEQFF. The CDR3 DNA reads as TGTGCCAGTAGTCCAATAGCGGGAGGTAGCTCCTACAATGAGCAGTTCTTC.

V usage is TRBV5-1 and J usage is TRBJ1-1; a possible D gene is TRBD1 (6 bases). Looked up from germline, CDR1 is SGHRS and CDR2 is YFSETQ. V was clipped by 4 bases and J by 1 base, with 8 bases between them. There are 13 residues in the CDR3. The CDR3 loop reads CASSQDRNTEAFF. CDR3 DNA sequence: TGCGCCAGCAGCCAGGACAGGAACACTGAAGCTTTCTTT. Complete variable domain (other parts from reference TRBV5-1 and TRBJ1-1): KAGVTQTPRYLIKTRGQQVTLSCSPISGHRSVSWYQQTPGQGLQFLFEYFSETQRNKGNFPGRFSGRQFSNSRSEMNVSTLELGDSALYLCASSQDRNTEAFFGQGTRLTVV.

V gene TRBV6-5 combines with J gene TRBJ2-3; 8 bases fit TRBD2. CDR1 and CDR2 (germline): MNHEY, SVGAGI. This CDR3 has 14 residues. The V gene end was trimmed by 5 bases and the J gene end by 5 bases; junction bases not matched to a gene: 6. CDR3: CASSTSGGGDTQYF. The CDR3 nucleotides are TGTGCCAGCAGTACTAGCGGAGGCGGAGATACGCAGTATTTT.

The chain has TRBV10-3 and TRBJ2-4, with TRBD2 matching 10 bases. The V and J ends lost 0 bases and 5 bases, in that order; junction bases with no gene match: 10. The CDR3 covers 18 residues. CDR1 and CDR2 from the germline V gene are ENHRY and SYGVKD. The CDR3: CAISESSSGRAGENIQYF. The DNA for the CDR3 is TGTGCCATCAGTGAGTCATCGAGCGGGAGGGCCGGTGAAAACATTCAGTACTTC.

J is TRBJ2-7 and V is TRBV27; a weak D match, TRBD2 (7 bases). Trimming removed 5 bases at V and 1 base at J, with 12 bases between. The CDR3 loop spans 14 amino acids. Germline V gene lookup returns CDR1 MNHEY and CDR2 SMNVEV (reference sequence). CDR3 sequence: CASSEGGGSYEQYF. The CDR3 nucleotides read TGTGCCAGCAGTGAGGGGGGGGGATCCTACGAGCAGTACTTC.

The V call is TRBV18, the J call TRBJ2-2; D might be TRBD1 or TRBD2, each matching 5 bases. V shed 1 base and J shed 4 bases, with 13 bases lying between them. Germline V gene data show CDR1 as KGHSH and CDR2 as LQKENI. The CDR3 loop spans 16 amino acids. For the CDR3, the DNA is TGTGCCAGCTCACCACGGGCCCTGAGGGGCACCGGGGAGCTGTTTTTT. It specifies CASSPRALRGTGELFF.

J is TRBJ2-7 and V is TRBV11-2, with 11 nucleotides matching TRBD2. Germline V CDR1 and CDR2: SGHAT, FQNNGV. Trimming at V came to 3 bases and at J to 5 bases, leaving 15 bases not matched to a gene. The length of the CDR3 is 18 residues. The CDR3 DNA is TGTGCCAGCAGCTTGGAATGGCCAATACTAGCGGGAGTGGACGAGCAGTACTTC. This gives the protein CASSLEWPILAGVDEQYF. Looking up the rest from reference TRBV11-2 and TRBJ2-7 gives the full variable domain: EAGVAQSPRYKIIEKRQSVAFWCNPISGHATLYWYQQILGQGPKLLIQFQNNGVVDDSQLPKDRFSAERLKGVDSTLKIQPAKLEDSAVYLCASSLEWPILAGVDEQYFGPGTRLTVT.

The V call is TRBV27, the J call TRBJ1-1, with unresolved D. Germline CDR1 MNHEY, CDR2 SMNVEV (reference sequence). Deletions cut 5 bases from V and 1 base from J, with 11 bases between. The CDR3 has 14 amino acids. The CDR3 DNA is TGTGCCAGCAGTCCTAACCAACGGAACACTGAAGCTTTCTTT. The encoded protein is CASSPNQRNTEAFF.

The CDR3 sequence: CASSFVSTDTQYF. CDR3 DNA sequence: TGTGCCAGCAGCTTTGTGAGCACAGATACGCAGTATTTT. V is TRBV7-2 and J is TRBJ2-3; D is unclear. V was clipped by 3 bases and J by 0 bases, with 4 bases between them. Germline assignment: CDR1 SGHTA and CDR2 FQGNSA. The CDR3 has 13 residues.

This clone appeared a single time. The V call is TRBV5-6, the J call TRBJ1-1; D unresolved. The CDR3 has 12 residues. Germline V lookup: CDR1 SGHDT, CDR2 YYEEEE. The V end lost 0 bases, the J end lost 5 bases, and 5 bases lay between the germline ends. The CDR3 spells CASSLAPTEAFF. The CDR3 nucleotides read TGTGCCAGCAGCTTGGCCCCAACTGAAGCTTTCTTT.

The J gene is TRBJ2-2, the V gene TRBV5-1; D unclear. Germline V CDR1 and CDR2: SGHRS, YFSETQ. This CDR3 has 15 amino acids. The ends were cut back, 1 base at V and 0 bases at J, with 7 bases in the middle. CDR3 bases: TGCGCCAGCAGCTTGCTGGACGCGAACACCGGGGAGCTGTTTTTT. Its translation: CASSLLDANTGELFF.

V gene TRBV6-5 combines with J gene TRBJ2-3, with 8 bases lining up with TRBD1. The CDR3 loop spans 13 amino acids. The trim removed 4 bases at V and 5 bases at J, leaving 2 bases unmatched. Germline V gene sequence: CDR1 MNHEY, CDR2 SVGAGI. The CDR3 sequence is CASSSGGRDTQYF. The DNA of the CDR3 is TGTGCCAGCAGTTCAGGGGGCAGAGATACGCAGTATTTT.

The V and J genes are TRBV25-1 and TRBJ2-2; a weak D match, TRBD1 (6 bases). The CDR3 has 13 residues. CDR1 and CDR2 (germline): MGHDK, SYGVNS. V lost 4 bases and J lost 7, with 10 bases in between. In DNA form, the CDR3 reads TGTGCCAGCAGTGCCAGGGGCGGCGGGGAGCTGTTTTTT. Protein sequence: CASSARGGGELFF.

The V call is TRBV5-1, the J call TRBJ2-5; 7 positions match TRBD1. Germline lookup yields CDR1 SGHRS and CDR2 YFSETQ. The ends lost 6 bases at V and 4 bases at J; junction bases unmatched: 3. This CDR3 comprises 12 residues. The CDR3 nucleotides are TGCGCCAGCACCGACAGGGCAGAGACCCAGTACTTC. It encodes CASTDRAETQYF.

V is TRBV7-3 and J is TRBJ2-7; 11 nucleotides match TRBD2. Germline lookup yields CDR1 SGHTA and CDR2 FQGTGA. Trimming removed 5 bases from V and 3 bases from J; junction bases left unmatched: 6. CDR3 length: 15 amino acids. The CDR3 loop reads CASSPGTSGSYEQYF. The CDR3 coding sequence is TGTGCCAGCAGCCCAGGGACTAGCGGAAGCTACGAGCAGTACTTC.

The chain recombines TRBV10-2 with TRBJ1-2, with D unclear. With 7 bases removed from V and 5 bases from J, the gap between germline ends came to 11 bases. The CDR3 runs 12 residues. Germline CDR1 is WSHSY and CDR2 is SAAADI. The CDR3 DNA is TGCGCCAGCATCAGCGACAAGTATGGCTACACCTTC. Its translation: CASISDKYGYTF.

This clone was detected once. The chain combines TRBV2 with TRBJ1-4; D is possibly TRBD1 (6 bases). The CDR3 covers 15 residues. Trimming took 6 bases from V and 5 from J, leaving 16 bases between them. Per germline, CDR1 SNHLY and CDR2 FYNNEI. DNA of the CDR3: TGTGCCAGCAGAATTCAGGGGTTACCGAATGAAAAACTGTTTTTT. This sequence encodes CASRIQGLPNEKLFF.

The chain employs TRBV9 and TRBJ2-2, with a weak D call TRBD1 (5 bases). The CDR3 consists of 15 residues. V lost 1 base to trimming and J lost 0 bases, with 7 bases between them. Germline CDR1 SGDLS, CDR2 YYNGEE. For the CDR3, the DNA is TGTGCCAGCAGCGTACAGGGCACGAACACCGGGGAGCTGTTTTTT. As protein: CASSVQGTNTGELFF.

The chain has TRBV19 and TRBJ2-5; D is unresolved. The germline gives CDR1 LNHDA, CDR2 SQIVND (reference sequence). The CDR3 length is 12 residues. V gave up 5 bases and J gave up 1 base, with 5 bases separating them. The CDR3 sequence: CASSQSQETQYF. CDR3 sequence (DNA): TGTGCCAGTAGTCAAAGCCAAGAGACCCAGTACTTC.

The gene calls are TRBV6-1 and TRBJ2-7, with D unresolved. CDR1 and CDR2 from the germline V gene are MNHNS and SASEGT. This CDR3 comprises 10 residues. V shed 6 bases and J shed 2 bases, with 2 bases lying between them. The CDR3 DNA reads TGTGCCAGCAGGGCCTACGAGCAGTACTTC. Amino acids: CASRAYEQYF.